Each of the 7 T cell receptor beta chains below was sequenced from the same sample in a study of T cell changes during pregnancy in multiple sclerosis. TCRdb's copy holds only in-frame clones and misses some; the assay was immunoSEQ multiplex PCR. The sample lists more than 55,000 clones, 85% to 95% seen once, with approximately 1% in the top ten. The specimen comprised peripheral blood, sampled in the third trimester of pregnancy. These receptor sequences come from a female donor with multiple sclerosis, enrolled in a pregnancy study.

V usage is TRBV19 and J usage is TRBJ2-5; D ambiguous. The germline gives CDR1 LNHDA, CDR2 SQIVND (reference sequence). Trimming shortened V by 5 bases and J by 2 bases, and 9 bases separated the two germline ends. The CDR3 is 13 amino acids. The CDR3 coding sequence is TGTGCCAGTAGTTCTCAGGTTCAAGAGACCCAGTACTTC. Protein product: CASSSQVQETQYF.

The chain uses TRBV30 and TRBJ2-7; 11 bases fit TRBD1. The CDR3 covers 12 residues. The V gene's germline CDR1 is GTSNPN and CDR2 SVGIG (reference sequence). V shed 7 bases and J 5 bases; nucleotides not matched to a gene: 4. This CDR3 reads CALGQGGHEQYF. CDR3 nucleotide sequence: TGTGCCTTGGGACAGGGGGGACACGAGCAGTACTTC.

The chain links TRBV13 to TRBJ2-7, with 10 bases that match TRBD2. V lost 6 bases to trimming and J lost 3 bases; unmatched junction nucleotides: 23. Germline V lookup: CDR1 PRHDT, CDR2 FYEKMQ (reference sequence). This CDR3 comprises 20 residues. CDR3 sequence (DNA): TGTGCCAGCAGTCTAGGGCTTAGGCTCGAGCGGGAGGGCCCAAGCTACGAGCAGTACTTC. This codes for CASSLGLRLEREGPSYEQYF. Full variable domain (missing parts from reference TRBV13 and TRBJ2-7): AAGVIQSPRHLIKEKRETATLKCYPIPRHDTVYWYQQGPGQDPQFLISFYEKMQSDKGSIPDRFSAQQFSDYHSELNMSSLELGDSALYFCASSLGLRLEREGPSYEQYFGPGTRLTVT.

The CDR3 loop reads CASSQVLNQETQYF. The CDR3 DNA sequence: TGCGCCAGCAGCCAAGTACTGAACCAAGAGACCCAGTACTTC. The chain employs TRBV4-3 and TRBJ2-5; D is ambiguous. The germline V gene encodes CDR1 LGHNA and CDR2 YSLEER. Trimming removed 1 base from V and 0 bases from J, with 6 bases in between. This CDR3 is built from 14 residues.

Only a few counts were recorded for this clone. This chain connects TRBV2 to TRBJ1-1; possible D gene TRBD1, 6 bases. The germline V and J ends were trimmed by 5 bases and 5 bases, with 24 bases remaining between them. The CDR3 totals 17 residues. CDR1 and CDR2 from the germline V gene are SNHLY and FYNNEI. This chain's CDR3 is CASSPTLTGGGATEAFF. DNA for the CDR3: TGTGCCAGCAGTCCTACCCTTACGGGAGGGGGGGCGACTGAAGCTTTCTTT.

V gene TRBV11-3 combines with J gene TRBJ2-2; 8 positions match TRBD2. This CDR3 is built from 14 residues. The ends lost 3 bases at V and 8 bases at J; junction bases unmatched: 5. Germline V gives CDR1 SGHNT, CDR2 YENEEA. In DNA, the CDR3 is TGTGCCAGCAGCTTTAGCGGGATCTCGGGGGAGCTGTTTTTT. Protein product: CASSFSGISGELFF.

This sequence joins TRBV18 and TRBJ2-1; D gene ambiguous. Between the trimmed V and J ends, which lost 3 bases and 8 bases, there was a span of 14 bases. This CDR3 has 14 residues. Germline CDR1 reads KGHSH; CDR2 reads LQKENI. CDR3 DNA: TGTGCCAGCTCACCCAGCGTCGTTGTTGATGAGCAGTTCTTC. Residues: CASSPSVVVDEQFF.